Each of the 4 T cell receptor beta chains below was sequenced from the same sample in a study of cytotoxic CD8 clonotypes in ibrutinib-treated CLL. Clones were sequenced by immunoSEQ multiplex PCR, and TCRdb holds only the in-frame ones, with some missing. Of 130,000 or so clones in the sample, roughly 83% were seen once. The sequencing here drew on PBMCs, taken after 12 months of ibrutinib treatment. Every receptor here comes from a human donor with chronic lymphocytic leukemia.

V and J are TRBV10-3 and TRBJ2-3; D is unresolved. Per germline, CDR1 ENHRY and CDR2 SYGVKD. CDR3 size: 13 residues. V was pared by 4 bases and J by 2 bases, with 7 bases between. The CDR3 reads CAISAPDTDTQYF. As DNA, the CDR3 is TGTGCCATCAGTGCCCCAGACACAGATACGCAGTATTTT.

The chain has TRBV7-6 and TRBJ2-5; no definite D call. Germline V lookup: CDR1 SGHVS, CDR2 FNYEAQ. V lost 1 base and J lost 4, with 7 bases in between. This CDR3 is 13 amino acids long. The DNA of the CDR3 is TGTGCCAGCAGCTTAGTCGGTTTAGAGACCCAGTACTTC. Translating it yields CASSLVGLETQYF. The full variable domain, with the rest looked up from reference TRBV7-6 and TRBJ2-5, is GAGVSQSPRYKVTKRGQDVALRCDPISGHVSLYWYRQALGQGPEFLTYFNYEAQQDKSGLPNDRFSAERPEGSISTLTIQRTEQRDSAMYRCASSLVGLETQYFGPGTRLLVL.

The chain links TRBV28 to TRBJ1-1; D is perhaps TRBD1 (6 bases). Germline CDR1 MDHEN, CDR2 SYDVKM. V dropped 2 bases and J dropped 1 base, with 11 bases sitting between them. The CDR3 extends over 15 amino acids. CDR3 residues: CASSLRGGANTEAFF. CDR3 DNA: TGTGCCAGCAGTTTAAGGGGGGGAGCGAACACTGAAGCTTTCTTT.

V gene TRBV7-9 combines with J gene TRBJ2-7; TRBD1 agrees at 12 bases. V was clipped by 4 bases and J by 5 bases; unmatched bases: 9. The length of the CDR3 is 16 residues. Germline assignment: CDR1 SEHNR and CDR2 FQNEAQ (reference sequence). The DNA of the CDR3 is TGTGCCAGCAGCTCCAGAACGGGACAGGGGGCGAACGAGCAGTACTTC. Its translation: CASSSRTGQGANEQYF.